One and the same sample provided the 18 T cell receptor beta chains below, sequenced in a study of identical twins. From the 5' RACE reads, TCRdb called clonotypes with MiXCR, one entry per CDR3 protein. Of roughly 500,000 distinct CDR3 sequences in the sample, around 20% are singletons; the top ten hold around 1%. These data also featured in a second study, about T cells expressing NK-cell markers.

Material for sequencing was CD4+ T cells sorted from blood. The receptors come from a woman aged 18-29 years in good health.

This clonotype occurred a few times. The rearrangement uses TRBV7-6 and TRBJ2-1; 11 nucleotides line up with TRBD2. This CDR3 has 16 residues. The V segment lost 5 bases and the J segment 7 bases; nucleotides outside the gene matches: 10. Per the germline V gene, CDR1 is SGHVS and CDR2 is FNYEAQ. The CDR3 region is CASSPTLAGGRNEQFF. In nucleotides, the CDR3 is TGTGCCAGCAGCCCCACCCTAGCGGGAGGACGAAATGAGCAGTTCTTC.

The gene calls are TRBV7-9 and TRBJ1-1, with 8 bases matching TRBD1. The germline gives CDR1 SEHNR, CDR2 FQNEAQ (reference sequence). V dropped 4 bases and J dropped 0; count of bases not matched to a gene: 7. The CDR3 loop spans 16 amino acids. This CDR3 is CASSSGDRTMNTEAFF. As DNA, the CDR3 is TGTGCCAGCAGCTCAGGGGACAGGACTATGAACACTGAAGCTTTCTTT.

The V gene is TRBV5-5, the J gene TRBJ2-1; the D gene is possibly TRBD2 (5 bases). V was trimmed by 4 bases and J by 7 bases, leaving 21 bases between them. This CDR3 is 16 amino acids long. Germline CDR1 SGHKS, CDR2 YYEKEE (reference sequence). CDR3 protein: CASSDSERSLGNEQFF. CDR3 bases: TGTGCCAGCAGCGATAGCGAGAGATCTCTGGGTAATGAGCAGTTCTTC.

A single count supports this clonotype. CDR3 sequence reads: CASSRDGKNQPQHF. DNA of the CDR3: TGCGCCAGCAGCCGGGACGGCAAGAATCAGCCCCAGCATTTT. The V gene is TRBV4-1, the J gene TRBJ1-5; weak D call: TRBD1 (5 bases). This CDR3 is built from 14 residues. Deletions cut 4 bases from V and 4 bases from J, with 11 bases between. CDR1 and CDR2 (germline): MGHRA, YSYEKL.

This sequence joins TRBV2 and TRBJ1-6, with D perhaps matching TRBD1 (6 bases). CDR3 length equals 13 residues. The germline V gene encodes CDR1 SNHLY and CDR2 FYNNEI. Trimming cost V 4 bases and J 9 bases, with 10 bases left between them. CDR3 sequence: CASSVRGPSPLHF. DNA of the CDR3: TGTGCCAGCAGTGTCAGGGGCCCTTCACCCCTCCACTTT.

The rearrangement links TRBV20-1 to TRBJ2-1, with D tentatively TRBD2 (5 bases). Trimming removed 1 base from V and 6 bases from J, with 10 bases in between. CDR1 and CDR2 (germline): DFQATT, SNEGSKA (reference sequence). The CDR3 has 13 residues. The CDR3 loop reads CSARVQRSNEQFF. CDR3 bases: TGCAGTGCTAGAGTTCAGCGGTCCAATGAGCAGTTCTTC.

This clonotype was counted a few times. This chain joins TRBV7-2 and TRBJ1-5; 8 bases are a match to TRBD1. CDR1 SGHTA and CDR2 FQGNSA come from the germline V gene. This CDR3 comprises 12 residues. Trimming removed 5 bases from V and 9 bases from J; junction bases left unmatched: 3. As DNA, the CDR3 is TGTGCCAGCAGCCTCGACAGGGGGCCCCAGCATTTT. Translated: CASSLDRGPQHF. Filled out from reference TRBV7-2 and TRBJ1-5, the complete variable domain reads GAGVSQSPSNKVTEKGKDVELRCDPISGHTALYWYRQSLGQGLEFLIYFQGNSAPDKSGLPSDRFSAERTGGSVSTLTIQRTQQEDSAVYLCASSLDRGPQHFGDGTRLSIL.

V gene TRBV29-1 combines with J gene TRBJ1-3; 7 bases are a match to TRBD1. This CDR3 contains 14 residues. Germline V gives CDR1 SQVTM, CDR2 ANQGSEA. With 6 bases clipped from V and 0 bases from J, the junction kept 5 bases outside the gene matches. The CDR3 nucleotides are TGCAGCGTATCACAGGGGTTCTCTGGAAACACCATATATTTT. This codes for CSVSQGFSGNTIYF.

The J gene is TRBJ2-7, the V gene TRBV7-9; 12 positions match TRBD1. The CDR3 extends over 14 amino acids. Germline V gene lookup returns CDR1 SEHNR and CDR2 FQNEAQ (reference sequence). The trim removed 3 bases at V and 7 bases at J, leaving 4 bases unmatched. The CDR3, as DNA: TGTGCCAGCAGCTTCGGGACAGGGGGCCAAGAGCAGTACTTC. It encodes CASSFGTGGQEQYF.

This clonotype was detected a few times. This chain joins TRBV12-5 and TRBJ1-1, with a tentative D call TRBD1 (5 bases). The CDR3 is made up of 13 amino acids. Germline CDR1 reads LGHNT; CDR2 reads FRNRAP. V dropped 7 bases and J dropped 6 bases, with 15 bases sitting between them. In DNA, the CDR3 is TGTGCTAGTGATCTCACCGGGGACTCTGAAGCTTTCTTT. This translates into CASDLTGDSEAFF.

This clonotype was counted between two and nine times. The chain combines TRBV5-1 with TRBJ2-2; 8 bases align to TRBD1. V gave up 6 bases and J gave up 4 bases; unmatched junction bases: 8. Germline CDR1 is SGHRS and CDR2 is YFSETQ. The CDR3 extends over 15 amino acids. The CDR3, as DNA: TGCGCCAGCAAGGACAGGGCCGCGGCCACCGGGGAGCTGTTTTTT. Amino acid sequence: CASKDRAAATGELFF.

This clonotype has only a few counts. An end of the junction does not agree with germline; a read error may underlie this. V usage is TRBV7-2 and J usage is TRBJ2-5; possible D gene TRBD1, 5 bases. CDR1 and CDR2 from the germline V gene are SGHTA and FQGNSA. The CDR3 spans 14 residues. The CDR3 nucleotides read TGTGCCAGCAGGTTAGGGGTACATCAAGAGACCCAGTACTTC. Its protein product is CASRLGVHQETQYF.

This clonotype was detected only a few times. V is TRBV7-2 and J is TRBJ2-2; tentative D call: TRBD2 (5 bases). Trimming stripped 4 bases from V and 0 bases from J, with 12 bases between. Germline V lookup: CDR1 SGHTA, CDR2 FQGNSA. The CDR3 sequence is 16 residues long. The CDR3 DNA reads TGTGCCAGCAGCTCCCGGACGGGAACGAACACCGGGGAGCTGTTTTTT. Translated: CASSSRTGTNTGELFF.

The V and J genes are TRBV7-9 and TRBJ2-3, with unresolved D. Per germline, CDR1 SEHNR and CDR2 FQNEAQ (reference sequence). There are 14 residues in the CDR3. V lost 1 base and J lost 4, with 9 bases in between. CDR3 nucleotide sequence: TGTGCCAGCAGCTTAGAGACGGTGGCAGATACGCAGTATTTT. Translating it yields CASSLETVADTQYF.

A few counts support this clonotype. This chain connects TRBV24-1 to TRBJ2-3, with D possibly called TRBD1 or TRBD2 (5 bases each). Looked up from germline, CDR1 is KGHDR and CDR2 is SFDVKD. V gave up 2 bases and J gave up 6 bases, with 5 bases separating them. The CDR3 runs 12 residues. The CDR3 nucleotides read TGTGCCACCAGTGATTGGGGGGATACGCAGTATTTT. It is translated as CATSDWGDTQYF.

This clonotype was seen ten or more times. The chain uses TRBV5-5 and TRBJ1-2, with D unclear. Trimming removed 2 bases from V and 4 bases from J, with 9 bases in between. The CDR3 covers 13 residues. Looked up from germline, CDR1 is SGHKS and CDR2 is YYEKEE (reference sequence). CDR3 protein: CASSFDQTYGYTF. The CDR3 coding sequence is TGTGCCAGCAGCTTTGACCAGACCTATGGCTACACCTTC.

The chain recombines TRBV3-1 with TRBJ2-7, with 15 nucleotides matching TRBD2. J lost 3 bases, V lost 5 bases, and 5 bases had no gene match. The CDR3 consists of 16 residues. Germline loops: CDR1 LGHDT, CDR2 YNNKEL (reference sequence). The CDR3 DNA sequence: TGTGCCAGCAGCACGGGACTAGCGGGGGGCTACTACGAGCAGTACTTC. It codes for CASSTGLAGGYYEQYF.

In DNA, the CDR3 is TGCAGCGGGCGGACACTAGCGGGAGGGCCCAATGAGCAGTTCTTC. This sequence encodes CSGRTLAGGPNEQFF. The V gene is TRBV29-1, the J gene TRBJ2-1; 13 nucleotides agree with TRBD2. Germline V lookup: CDR1 SQVTM, CDR2 ANQGSEA. This CDR3 contains 15 residues. V was pared by 7 bases and J by 6 bases, with 9 bases of the junction left unmatched.